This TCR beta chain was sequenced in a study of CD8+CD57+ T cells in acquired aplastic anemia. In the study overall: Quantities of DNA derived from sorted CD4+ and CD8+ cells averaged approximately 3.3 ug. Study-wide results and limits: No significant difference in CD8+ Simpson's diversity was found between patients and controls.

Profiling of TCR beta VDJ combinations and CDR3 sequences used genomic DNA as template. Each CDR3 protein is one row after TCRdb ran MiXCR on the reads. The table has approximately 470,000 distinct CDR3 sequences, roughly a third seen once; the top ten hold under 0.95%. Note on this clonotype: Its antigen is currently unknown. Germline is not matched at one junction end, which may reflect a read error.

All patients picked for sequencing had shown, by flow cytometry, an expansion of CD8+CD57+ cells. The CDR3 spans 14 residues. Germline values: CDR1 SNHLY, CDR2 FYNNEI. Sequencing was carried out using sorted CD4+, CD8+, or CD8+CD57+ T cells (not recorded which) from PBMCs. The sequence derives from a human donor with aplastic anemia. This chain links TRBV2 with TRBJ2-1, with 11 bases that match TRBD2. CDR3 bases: TGTGCCAGCAGCGGGGGGGGCCGAGGGACTAGCGGAAACTTC. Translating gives CASSGGGRGTSGNF.